This T cell receptor (beta chain) was documented in a study of CD8 T cells in ankylosing spondylitis. Study conclusions and caveats: The study identified a TCR beta motif of several highly homologous variants that appeared characteristic of ankylosing spondylitis blood.

Many counts were recorded for this clonotype. Its specificity is not known. CDR3 size: 14 residues. From germline, CDR1 is DFQATT and CDR2 SNEGSKA (reference sequence). With 3 bases removed from V and 1 base from J, the gap between germline ends came to 12 bases. MiXCR, applied by TCRdb to the 5' RACE reads, yields one record per CDR3 protein. The data contain around 770,000 distinct CDR3 sequences, approximately 12% of them singletons. The chain couples TRBV20-1 to TRBJ1-1, with D perhaps matching TRBD1 (5 bases). The specimen sequenced was blood, either unsorted or a sorted T cell fraction (not recorded which). The sequence derives from a male donor with ankylosing spondylitis. CDR3 amino acids: CSARKAGPNTEAFF. CDR3 bases: TGCAGTGCTAGGAAGGCAGGGCCGAACACTGAAGCTTTCTTT.